This TCR beta chain was observed in a study of T cell responses to AZD1222 COVID-19 vaccine. In the case of this clone: Its antigen remains unknown.

Data came from immunoSEQ multiplex PCR; TCRdb stores just in-frame clones and leaves some out. The sample gives over 130,000 clones, less than 95% of which show up once; around 8% is in the top ten. The CDR3 runs to 18 residues. V shed 2 bases, J shed 2 bases, and the junction held 14 bases outside the gene matches. Germline V gene lookup returns CDR1 SGHVS and CDR2 FQNEAQ. Study-level findings and limits: Clonal diversity may have been underestimated in mostly white British donors. Without day 14 samples, only post-peak T cell repertoires were studied. Per reports, nearly half of all spike-specific TCRs target regions that are unmutated in variants.

Material: peripheral blood, obtained 28 days after the second dose of the MenACWY control vaccine. This clonotype originated in an adult who received the MenACWY meningococcal vaccine as a control. V is TRBV7-8 and J is TRBJ2-7; 8 nucleotides agree with TRBD2. In DNA form, the CDR3 reads TGTGCCAGCAGCTTATTTTCACGATCGGGGGGGCAAACCTACGAGCAGTACTTC. As protein: CASSLFSRSGGQTYEQYF.